The entry that follows covers one T cell receptor beta chain sequence. The V end lost 4 bases, the J end lost 0 bases, and 19 bases lay between the germline ends. Germline lookup yields CDR1 ENHRY and CDR2 SYGVKD. The CDR3 covers 17 residues. The data originate from a study of blood T cell repertoires in COVID-19. As for the study in general: COVID-19 samples collected from the United States, Italy and Spain covered acute and convalescent phases. PBMCs, B-cell-depleted T cells, or T cells provided the cDNA or gDNA that made up the material.

In the source study's methods: For nucleated cells, counts were estimated from reference gene primer amplification. Profiling relied on immunoSEQ multiplex PCR, and the TCRdb table lists in-frame clones only, not all of them. D and trimming were read from the DNA, whereas the V and J calls and clone size are those reported in that table. The sample consists of around 250,000 clones, about 89% of them appearing once. Sequenced material: peripheral blood. This receptor was taken from a man between 35 and 55 years old with active or convalescent COVID-19. This sequence joins TRBV10-3 and TRBJ2-7, with D tentatively TRBD2 (5 bases). The CDR3 coding sequence is TGTGCCATCAGTGCCCTAGCCCGTCGACGGGGCTCCTACGAGCAGTACTTC. Protein sequence: CAISALARRRGSYEQYF.